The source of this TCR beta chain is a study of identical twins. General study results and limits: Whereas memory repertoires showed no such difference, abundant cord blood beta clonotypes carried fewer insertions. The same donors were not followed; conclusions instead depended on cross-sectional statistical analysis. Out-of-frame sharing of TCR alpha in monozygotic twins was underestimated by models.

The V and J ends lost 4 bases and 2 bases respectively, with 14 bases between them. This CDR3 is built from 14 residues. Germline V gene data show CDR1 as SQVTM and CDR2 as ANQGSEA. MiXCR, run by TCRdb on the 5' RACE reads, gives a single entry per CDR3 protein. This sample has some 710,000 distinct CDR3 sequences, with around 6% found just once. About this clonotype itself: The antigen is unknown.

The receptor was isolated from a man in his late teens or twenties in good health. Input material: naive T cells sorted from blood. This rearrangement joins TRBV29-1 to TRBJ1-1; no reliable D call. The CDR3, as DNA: TGCAGCGTTGTCCGGGCCAGGCTCAACACTGAAGCTTTCTTT. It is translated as CSVVRARLNTEAFF.